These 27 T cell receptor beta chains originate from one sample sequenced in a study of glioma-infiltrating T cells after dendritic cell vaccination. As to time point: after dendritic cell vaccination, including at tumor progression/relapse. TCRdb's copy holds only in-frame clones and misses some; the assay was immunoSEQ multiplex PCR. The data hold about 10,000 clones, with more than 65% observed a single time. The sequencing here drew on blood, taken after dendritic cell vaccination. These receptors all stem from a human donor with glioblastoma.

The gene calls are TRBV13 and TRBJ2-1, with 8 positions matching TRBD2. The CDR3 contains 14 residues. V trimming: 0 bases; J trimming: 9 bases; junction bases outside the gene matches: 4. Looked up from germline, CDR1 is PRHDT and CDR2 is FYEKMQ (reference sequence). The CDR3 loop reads CASSLGGRAAEQFF. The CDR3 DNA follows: TGTGCCAGCAGCTTAGGCGGGAGGGCTGCTGAGCAGTTCTTC.

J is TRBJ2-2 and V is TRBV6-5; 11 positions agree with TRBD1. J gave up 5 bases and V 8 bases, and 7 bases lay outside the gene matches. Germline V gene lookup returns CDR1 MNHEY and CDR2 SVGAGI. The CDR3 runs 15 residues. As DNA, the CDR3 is TGTGCCAGCCTGACCGGGACAGGGGGGACCGGGGAGCTGTTTTTT. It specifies CASLTGTGGTGELFF.

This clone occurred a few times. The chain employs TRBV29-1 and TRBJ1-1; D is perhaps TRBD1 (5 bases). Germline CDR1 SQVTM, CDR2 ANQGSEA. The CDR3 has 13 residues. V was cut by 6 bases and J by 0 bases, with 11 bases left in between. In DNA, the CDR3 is TGCAGCGTGGGGGGTGGGATGAACACTGAAGCTTTCTTT. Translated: CSVGGGMNTEAFF.

This CDR3 is CASRPDRGRTYEQYF. CDR3 bases: TGTGCCAGCAGACCAGACAGGGGCCGTACCTACGAGCAGTACTTC. V and J are TRBV28 and TRBJ2-7, with 8 bases identical to TRBD1. Looked up from germline, CDR1 is MDHEN and CDR2 is SYDVKM. The CDR3 has 15 residues. J was trimmed by 2 bases and V by 6 bases; bases with no gene match: 9.

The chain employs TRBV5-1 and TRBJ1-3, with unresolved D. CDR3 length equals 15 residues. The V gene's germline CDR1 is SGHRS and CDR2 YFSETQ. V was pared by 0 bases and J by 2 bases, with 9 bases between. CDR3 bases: TGCGCCAGCAGCTTGGCCGGGGATCCTGGAAACACCATATATTTT. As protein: CASSLAGDPGNTIYF.

The CDR3 reads CASSLDFREAFF. CDR3 DNA sequence: TGTGCCAGCAGCTTAGATTTTCGTGAAGCTTTCTTT. This chain joins TRBV7-2 and TRBJ1-1; D unclear. V was cut by 1 base and J by 7 bases, with 7 bases left in between. There are 12 residues in the CDR3. Germline lookup yields CDR1 SGHTA and CDR2 FQGNSA. The variable domain in full, with the rest retrieved from reference TRBV7-2 and TRBJ1-1, is GAGVSQSPSNKVTEKGKDVELRCDPISGHTALYWYRQSLGQGLEFLIYFQGNSAPDKSGLPSDRFSAERTGGSVSTLTIQRTQQEDSAVYLCASSLDFREAFFGQGTRLTVV.

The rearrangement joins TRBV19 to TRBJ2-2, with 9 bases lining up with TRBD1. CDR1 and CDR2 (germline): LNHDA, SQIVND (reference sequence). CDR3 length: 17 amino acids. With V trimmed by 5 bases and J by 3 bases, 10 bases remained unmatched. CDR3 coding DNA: TGTGCCAGTAGTTCACCTACAGGGGGCGCCTACACCGGGGAGCTGTTTTTT. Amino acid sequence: CASSSPTGGAYTGELFF.

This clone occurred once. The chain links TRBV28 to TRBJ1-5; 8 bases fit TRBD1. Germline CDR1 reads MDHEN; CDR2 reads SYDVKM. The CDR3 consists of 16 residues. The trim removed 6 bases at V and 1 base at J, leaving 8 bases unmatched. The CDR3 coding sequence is TGTGCCAGCAGCCGTCCAGGGGGCTTCAGCAATCAGCCCCAGCATTTT. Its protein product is CASSRPGGFSNQPQHF. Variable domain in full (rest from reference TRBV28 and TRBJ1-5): DVKVTQSSRYLVKRTGEKVFLECVQDMDHENMFWYRQDPGLGLRLIYFSYDVKMKEKGDIPEGYSVSREKKERFSLILESASTNQTSMYLCASSRPGGFSNQPQHFGDGTRLSIL.

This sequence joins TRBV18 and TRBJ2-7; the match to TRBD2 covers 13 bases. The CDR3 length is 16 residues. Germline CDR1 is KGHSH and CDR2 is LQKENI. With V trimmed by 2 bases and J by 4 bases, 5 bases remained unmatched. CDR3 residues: CASSPSRTSGRYEQYF. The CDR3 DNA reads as TGTGCCAGCTCACCATCTAGGACTAGCGGGAGATACGAGCAGTACTTC. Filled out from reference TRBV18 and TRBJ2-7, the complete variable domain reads NAGVMQNPRHLVRRRGQEARLRCSPMKGHSHVYWYRQLPEEGLKFMVYLQKENIIDESGMPKERFSAEFPKEGPSILRIQQVVRGDSAAYFCASSPSRTSGRYEQYFGPGTRLTVT.

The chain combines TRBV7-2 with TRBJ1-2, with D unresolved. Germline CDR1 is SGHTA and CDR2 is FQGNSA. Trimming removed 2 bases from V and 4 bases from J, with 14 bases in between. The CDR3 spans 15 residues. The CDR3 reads CASSLMSEGGYGYTF. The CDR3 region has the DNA TGTGCCAGCAGCTTAATGTCAGAGGGTGGCTATGGCTACACCTTC.

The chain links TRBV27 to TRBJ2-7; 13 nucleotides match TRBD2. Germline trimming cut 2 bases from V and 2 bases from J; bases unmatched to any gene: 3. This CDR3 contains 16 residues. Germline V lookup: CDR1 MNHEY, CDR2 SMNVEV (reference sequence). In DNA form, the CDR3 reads TGTGCCAGCAGTTTACAGGGGACTAGCGGGGCCTACGAGCAGTACTTC. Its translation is CASSLQGTSGAYEQYF.

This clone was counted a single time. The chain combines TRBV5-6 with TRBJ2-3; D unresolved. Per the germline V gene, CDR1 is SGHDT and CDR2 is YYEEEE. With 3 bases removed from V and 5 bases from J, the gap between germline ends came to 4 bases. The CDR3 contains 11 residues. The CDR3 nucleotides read TGTGCCAGCAGCTCTCGAGATACGCAGTATTTT. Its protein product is CASSSRDTQYF.

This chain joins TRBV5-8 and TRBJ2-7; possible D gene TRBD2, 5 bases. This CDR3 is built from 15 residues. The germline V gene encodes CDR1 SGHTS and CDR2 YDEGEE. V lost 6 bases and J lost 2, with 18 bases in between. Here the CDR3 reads CASTSAGTTAYEQYF. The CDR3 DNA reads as TGTGCCAGCACATCTGCGGGCACCACCGCCTACGAGCAGTACTTC.

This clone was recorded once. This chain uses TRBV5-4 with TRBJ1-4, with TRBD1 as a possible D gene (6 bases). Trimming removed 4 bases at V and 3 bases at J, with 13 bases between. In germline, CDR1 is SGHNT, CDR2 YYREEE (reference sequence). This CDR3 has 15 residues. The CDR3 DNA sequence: TGTGCCAGCAGCACCACAGGGCGGGCTAATGAAAAACTGTTTTTT. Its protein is CASSTTGRANEKLFF. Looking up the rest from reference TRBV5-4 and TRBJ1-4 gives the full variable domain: ETGVTQSPTHLIKTRGQQVTLRCSSQSGHNTVSWYQQALGQGPQFIFQYYREEENGRGNFPPRFSGLQFPNYSSELNVNALELDDSALYLCASSTTGRANEKLFFGSGTQLSVL.

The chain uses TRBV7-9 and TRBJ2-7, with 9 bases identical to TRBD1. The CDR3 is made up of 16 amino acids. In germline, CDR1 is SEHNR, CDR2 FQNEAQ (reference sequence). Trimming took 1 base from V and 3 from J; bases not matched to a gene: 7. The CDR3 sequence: CASSLGLGQGYYEQYF. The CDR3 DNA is TGTGCCAGCAGCTTAGGACTGGGACAGGGTTACTACGAGCAGTACTTC. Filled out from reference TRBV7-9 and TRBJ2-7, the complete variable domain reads DTGVSQNPRHKITKRGQNVTFRCDPISEHNRLYWYRQTLGQGPEFLTYFQNEAQLEKSRLLSDRFSAERPKGSFSTLEIQRTEQGDSAMYLCASSLGLGQGYYEQYFGPGTRLTVT.

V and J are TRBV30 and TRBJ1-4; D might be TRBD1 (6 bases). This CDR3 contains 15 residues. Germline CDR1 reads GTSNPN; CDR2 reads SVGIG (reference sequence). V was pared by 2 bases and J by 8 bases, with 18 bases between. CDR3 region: CAWSLIPGAREKLFF. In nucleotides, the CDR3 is TGTGCCTGGAGTCTAATTCCAGGGGCCAGGGAAAAACTGTTTTTT.

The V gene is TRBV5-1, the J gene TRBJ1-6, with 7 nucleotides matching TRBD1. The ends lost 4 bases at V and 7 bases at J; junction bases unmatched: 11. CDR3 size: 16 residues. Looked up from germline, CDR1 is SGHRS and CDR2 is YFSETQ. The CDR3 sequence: CASSKSWDSGNSPLHF. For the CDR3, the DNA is TGCGCCAGCAGCAAAAGTTGGGACAGTGGAAATTCACCCCTCCACTTT.

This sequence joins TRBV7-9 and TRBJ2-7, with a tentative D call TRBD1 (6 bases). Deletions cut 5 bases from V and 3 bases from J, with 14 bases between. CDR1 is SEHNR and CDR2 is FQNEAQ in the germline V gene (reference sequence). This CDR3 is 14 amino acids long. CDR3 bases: TGTGCCAGCAGCCCGGACAGCCGCCGCTACGAGCAGTACTTC. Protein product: CASSPDSRRYEQYF.

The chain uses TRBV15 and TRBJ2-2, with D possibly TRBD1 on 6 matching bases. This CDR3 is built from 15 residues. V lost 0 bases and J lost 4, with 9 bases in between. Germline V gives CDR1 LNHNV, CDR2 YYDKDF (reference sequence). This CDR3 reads CATSRDMGATGELFF. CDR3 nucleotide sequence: TGTGCCACCAGCAGAGATATGGGGGCCACCGGGGAGCTGTTTTTT.

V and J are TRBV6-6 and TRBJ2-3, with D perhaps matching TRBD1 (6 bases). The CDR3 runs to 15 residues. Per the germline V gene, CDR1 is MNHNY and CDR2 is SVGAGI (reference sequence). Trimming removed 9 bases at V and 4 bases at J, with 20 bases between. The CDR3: CASIDRAGASDTQYF. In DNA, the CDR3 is TGTGCCAGTATCGACCGGGCAGGGGCCTCAGATACGCAGTATTTT.

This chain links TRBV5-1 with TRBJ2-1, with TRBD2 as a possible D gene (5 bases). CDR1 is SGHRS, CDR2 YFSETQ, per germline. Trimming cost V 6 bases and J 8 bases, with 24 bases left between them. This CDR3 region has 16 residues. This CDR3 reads CASTRGSGPMKDEQFF. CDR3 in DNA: TGCGCCAGCACCCGAGGGAGCGGACCCATGAAGGATGAGCAGTTCTTC.

CDR3: CASSPLAVSTDTQYF. CDR3 in DNA: TGTGCCAGCTCACCCCTAGCGGTTAGCACAGATACGCAGTATTTT. This chain links TRBV18 with TRBJ2-3; 7 positions match TRBD2. Germline CDR1 is KGHSH and CDR2 is LQKENI. V was pared by 3 bases and J by 0 bases, with 3 bases of the junction left unmatched. The CDR3 has 15 amino acids.

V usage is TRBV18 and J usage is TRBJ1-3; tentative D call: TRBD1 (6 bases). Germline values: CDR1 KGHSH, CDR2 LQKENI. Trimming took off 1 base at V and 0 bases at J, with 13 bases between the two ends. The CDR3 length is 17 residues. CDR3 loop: CASSPLDRISSGNTIYF. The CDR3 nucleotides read TGTGCCAGCTCACCACTCGACAGGATCTCCTCTGGAAACACCATATATTTT.

Here the CDR3 reads CASSLKGGGGHEQYF. In nucleotides, the CDR3 is TGTGCCAGCAGCTTAAAAGGAGGAGGGGGCCACGAGCAGTACTTC. The chain is built from TRBV7-9 and TRBJ2-7; D possibly corresponds to TRBD1 (7 bases). Trimming left V 2 bases short and J 5 bases short, with 16 bases between. Per germline, CDR1 SEHNR and CDR2 FQNEAQ (reference sequence). The CDR3 is made up of 15 amino acids.

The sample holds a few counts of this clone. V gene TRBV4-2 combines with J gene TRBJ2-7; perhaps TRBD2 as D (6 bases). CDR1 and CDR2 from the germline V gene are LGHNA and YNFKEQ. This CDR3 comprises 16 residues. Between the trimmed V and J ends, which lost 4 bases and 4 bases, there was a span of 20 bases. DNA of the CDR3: TGTGCCAGCAGCCGACGCAGGGACTCCGCCGGGTACGAGCAGTACTTC. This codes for CASSRRRDSAGYEQYF.

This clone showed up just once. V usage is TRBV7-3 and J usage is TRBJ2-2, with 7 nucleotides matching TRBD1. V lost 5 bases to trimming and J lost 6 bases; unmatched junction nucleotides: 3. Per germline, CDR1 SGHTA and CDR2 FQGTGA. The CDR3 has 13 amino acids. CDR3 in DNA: TGTGCCAGCAGCCCAACAGGGGCCGGGGAGCTGTTTTTT. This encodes CASSPTGAGELFF. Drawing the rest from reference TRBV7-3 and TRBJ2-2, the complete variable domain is GAGVSQTPSNKVTEKGKYVELRCDPISGHTALYWYRQSLGQGPEFLIYFQGTGAADDSGLPNDRFFAVRPEGSVSTLKIQRTERGDSAVYLCASSPTGAGELFFGEGSRLTVL.

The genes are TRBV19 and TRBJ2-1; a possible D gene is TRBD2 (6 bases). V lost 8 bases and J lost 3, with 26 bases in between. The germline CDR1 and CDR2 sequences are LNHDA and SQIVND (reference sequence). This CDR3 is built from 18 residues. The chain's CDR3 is CASLSRDLSHPHYNEQFF. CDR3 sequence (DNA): TGTGCCAGTCTTTCGCGGGACCTATCTCATCCTCACTACAATGAGCAGTTCTTC.